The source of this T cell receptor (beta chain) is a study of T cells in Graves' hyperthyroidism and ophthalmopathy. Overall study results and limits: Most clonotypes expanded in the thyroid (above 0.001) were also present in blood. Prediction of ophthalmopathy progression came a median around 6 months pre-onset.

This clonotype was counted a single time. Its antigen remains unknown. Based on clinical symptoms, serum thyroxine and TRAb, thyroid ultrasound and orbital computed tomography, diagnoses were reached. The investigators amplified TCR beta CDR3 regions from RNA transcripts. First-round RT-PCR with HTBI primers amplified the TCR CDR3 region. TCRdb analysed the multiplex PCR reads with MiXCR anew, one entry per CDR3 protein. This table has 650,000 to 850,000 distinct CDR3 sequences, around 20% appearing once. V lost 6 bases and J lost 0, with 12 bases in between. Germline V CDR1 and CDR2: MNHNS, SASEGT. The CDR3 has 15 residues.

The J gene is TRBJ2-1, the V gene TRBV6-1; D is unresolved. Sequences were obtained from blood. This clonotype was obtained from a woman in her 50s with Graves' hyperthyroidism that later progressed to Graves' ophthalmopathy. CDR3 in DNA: TGTGCCAGCAGGGGTCAGGTGAGCTCCTACAATGAGCAGTTCTTC. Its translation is CASRGQVSSYNEQFF.